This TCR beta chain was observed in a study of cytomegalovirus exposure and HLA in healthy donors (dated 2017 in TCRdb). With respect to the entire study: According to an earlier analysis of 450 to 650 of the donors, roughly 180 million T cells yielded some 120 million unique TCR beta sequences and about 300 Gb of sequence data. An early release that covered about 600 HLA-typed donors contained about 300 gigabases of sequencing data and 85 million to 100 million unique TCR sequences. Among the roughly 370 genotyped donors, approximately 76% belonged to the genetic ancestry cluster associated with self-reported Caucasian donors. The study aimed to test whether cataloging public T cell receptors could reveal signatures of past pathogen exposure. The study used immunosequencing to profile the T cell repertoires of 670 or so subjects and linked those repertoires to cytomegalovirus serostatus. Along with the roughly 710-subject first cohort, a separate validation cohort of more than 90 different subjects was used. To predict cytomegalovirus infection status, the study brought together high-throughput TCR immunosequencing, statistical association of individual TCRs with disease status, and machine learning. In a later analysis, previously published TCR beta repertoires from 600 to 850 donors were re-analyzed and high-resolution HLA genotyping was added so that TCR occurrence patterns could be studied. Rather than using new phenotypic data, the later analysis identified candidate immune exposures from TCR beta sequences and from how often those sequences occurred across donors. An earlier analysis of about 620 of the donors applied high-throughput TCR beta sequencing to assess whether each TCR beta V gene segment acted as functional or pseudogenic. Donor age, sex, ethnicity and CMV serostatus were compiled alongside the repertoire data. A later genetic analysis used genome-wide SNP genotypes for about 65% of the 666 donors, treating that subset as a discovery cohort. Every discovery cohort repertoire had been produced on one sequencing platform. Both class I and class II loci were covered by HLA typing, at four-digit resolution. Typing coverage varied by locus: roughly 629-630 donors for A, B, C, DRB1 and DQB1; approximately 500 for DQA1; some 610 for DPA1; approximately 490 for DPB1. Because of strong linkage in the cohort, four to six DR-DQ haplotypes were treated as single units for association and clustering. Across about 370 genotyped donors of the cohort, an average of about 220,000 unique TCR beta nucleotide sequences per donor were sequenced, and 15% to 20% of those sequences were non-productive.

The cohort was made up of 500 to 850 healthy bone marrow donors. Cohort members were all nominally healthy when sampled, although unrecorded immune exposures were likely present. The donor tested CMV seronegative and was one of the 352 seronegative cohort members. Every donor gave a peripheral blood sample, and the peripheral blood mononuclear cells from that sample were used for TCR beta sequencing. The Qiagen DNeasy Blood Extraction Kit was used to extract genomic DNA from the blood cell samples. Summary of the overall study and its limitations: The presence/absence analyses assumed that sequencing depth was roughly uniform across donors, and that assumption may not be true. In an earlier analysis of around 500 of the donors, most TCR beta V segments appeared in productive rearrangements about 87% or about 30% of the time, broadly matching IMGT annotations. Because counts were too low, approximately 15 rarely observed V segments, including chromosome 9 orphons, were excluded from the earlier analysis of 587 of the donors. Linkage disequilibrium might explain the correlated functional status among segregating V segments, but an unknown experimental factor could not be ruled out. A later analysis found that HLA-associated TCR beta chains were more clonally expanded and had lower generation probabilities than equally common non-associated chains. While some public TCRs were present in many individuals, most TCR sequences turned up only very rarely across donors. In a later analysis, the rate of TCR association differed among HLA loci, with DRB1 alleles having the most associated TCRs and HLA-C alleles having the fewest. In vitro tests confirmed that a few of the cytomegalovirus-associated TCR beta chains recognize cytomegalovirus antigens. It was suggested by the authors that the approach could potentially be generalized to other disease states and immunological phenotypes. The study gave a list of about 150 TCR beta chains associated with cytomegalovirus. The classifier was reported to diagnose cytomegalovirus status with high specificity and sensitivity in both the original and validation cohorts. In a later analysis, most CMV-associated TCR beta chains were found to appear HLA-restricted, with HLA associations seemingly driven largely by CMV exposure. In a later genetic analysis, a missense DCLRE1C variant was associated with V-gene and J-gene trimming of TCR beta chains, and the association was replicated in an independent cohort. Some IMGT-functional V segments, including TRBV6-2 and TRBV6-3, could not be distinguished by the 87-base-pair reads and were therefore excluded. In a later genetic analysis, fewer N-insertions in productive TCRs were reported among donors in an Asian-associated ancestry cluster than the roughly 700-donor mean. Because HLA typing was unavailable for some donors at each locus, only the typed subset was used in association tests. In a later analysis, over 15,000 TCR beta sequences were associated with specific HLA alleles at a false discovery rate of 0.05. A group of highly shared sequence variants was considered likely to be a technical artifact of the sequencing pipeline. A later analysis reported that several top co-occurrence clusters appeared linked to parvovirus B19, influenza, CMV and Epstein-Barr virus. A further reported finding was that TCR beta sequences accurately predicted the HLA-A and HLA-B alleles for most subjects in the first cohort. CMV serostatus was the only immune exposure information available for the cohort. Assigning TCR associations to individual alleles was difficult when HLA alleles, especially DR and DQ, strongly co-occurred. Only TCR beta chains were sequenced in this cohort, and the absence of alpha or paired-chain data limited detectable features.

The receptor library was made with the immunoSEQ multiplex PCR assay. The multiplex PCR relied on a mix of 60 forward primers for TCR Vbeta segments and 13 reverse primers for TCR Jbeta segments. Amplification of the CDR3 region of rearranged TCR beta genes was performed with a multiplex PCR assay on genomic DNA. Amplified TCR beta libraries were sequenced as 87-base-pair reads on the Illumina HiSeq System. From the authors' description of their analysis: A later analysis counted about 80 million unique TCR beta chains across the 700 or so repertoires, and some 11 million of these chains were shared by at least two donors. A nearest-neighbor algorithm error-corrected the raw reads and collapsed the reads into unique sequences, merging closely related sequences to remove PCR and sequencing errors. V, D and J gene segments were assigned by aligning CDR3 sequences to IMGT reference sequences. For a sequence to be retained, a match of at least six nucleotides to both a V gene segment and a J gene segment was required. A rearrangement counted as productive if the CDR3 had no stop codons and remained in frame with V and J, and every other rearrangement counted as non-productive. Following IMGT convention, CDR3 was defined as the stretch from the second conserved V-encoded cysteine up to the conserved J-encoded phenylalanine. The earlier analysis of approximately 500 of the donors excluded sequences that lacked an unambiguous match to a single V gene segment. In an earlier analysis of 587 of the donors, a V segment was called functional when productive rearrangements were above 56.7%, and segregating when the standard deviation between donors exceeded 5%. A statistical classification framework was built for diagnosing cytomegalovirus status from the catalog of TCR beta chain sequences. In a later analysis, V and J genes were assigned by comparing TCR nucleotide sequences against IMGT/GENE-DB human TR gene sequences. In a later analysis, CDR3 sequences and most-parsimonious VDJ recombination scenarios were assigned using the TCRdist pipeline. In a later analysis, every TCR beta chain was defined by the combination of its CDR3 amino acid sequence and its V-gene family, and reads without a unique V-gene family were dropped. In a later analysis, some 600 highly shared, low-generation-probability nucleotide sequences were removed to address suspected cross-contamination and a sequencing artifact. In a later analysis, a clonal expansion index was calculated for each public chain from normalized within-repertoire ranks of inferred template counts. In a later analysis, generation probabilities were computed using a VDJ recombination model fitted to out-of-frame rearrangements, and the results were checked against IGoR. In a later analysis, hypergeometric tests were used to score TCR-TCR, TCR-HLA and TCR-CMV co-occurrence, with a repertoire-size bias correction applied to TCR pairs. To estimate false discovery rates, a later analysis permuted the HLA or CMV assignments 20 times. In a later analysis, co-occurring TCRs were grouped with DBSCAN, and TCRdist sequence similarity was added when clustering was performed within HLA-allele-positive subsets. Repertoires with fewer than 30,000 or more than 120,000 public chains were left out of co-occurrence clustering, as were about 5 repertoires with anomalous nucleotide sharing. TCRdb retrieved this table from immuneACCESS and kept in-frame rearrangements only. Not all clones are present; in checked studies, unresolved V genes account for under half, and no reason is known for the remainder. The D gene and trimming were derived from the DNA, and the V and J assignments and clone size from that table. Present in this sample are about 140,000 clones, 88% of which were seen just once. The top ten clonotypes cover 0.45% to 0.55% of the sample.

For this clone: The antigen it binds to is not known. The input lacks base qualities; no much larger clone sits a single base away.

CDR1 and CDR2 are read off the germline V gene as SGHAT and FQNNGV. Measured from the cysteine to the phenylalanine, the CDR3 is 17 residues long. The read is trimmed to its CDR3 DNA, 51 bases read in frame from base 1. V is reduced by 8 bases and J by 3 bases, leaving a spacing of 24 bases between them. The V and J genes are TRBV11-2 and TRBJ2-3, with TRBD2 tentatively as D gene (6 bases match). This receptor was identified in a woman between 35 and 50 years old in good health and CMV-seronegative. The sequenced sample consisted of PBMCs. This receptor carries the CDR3 CASRLTYLARDTDTQYF. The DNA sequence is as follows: TGTGCCAGCCGCCTTACGTATCTAGCGAGGGATACAGATACGCAGTATTTT.